Below are 31 T cell receptor beta chains sequenced from a single sample in a study of blood T cells in healthy people across ages. Combining a sample-barcoded 5' primer with a J-beta primer mix, a second PCR ran for roughly 6 to 11 cycles. One entry per CDR3 protein, called by TCRdb with MiXCR from the 5' RACE reads. The sample holds some 1.5 million distinct CDR3 sequences, 42% seen once. The source material was blood. These receptors originate from a woman between 18 and 29 years old in good health.

This chain joins TRBV7-9 and TRBJ2-4; D tentatively reads TRBD1 or TRBD2 (6 bases each). The CDR3 has 15 amino acids. CDR1 SEHNR and CDR2 FQNEAQ come from the germline V gene (reference sequence). The V and J ends lost 9 bases and 3 bases respectively, with 18 bases between them. In DNA, the CDR3 is TGTGCCAGGAGCCTAGGGGGGCTAAGCAAAAACATTCAGTACTTC. This sequence encodes CARSLGGLSKNIQYF.

This chain joins TRBV29-1 and TRBJ1-1; TRBD1 aligns across 9 bases. The V segment lost 6 bases and the J segment 11 bases; nucleotides outside the gene matches: 10. In germline, CDR1 is SQVTM, CDR2 ANQGSEA. The CDR3 consists of 12 residues. The CDR3 coding sequence is TGCAGCGTAGGGGACAGGGCAGTAATGGCTTTCTTT. It specifies CSVGDRAVMAFF. Based on the CDR3 plus reference TRBV29-1 and TRBJ1-1, the full variable domain is SAVISQKPSRDICQRGTSLTIQCQVDSQVTMMFWYRQQPGQSLTLIATANQGSEATYESGFVIDKFPISRPNLTFSTLTVSNMSPEDSSIYLCSVGDRAVMAFFGQGTRLTVV.

This clonotype was found a few times. The chain couples TRBV27 to TRBJ2-5; D is undetermined. Matching the DNA end better, TRBJ2-7 makes the J call doubtful. Germline CDR1 and CDR2: MNHEY and SMNVEV (reference sequence). The CDR3 is 15 amino acids. In DNA, the CDR3 is TGTGCCAGCAGTTTTAGACGGCATCCACTCTACGAGCAGTACTTC. Its translation is CASSFRRHPLYEQYF.

This sequence joins TRBV7-3 and TRBJ2-1, with D maybe TRBD2 (6 bases). The CDR3 totals 16 residues. Trimming removed 5 bases at V and 4 bases at J, with 18 bases between. Germline CDR1 reads SGHTA; CDR2 reads FQGTGA. The chain's CDR3 is CASSPVGGANYNEQFF. The CDR3 nucleotides are TGTGCCAGCAGCCCGGTCGGGGGAGCAAATTACAATGAGCAGTTCTTC.

This clonotype was found a few times. The rearrangement joins TRBV20-1 to TRBJ1-2; no clear D. Trimming took 6 bases from V and 4 from J, leaving 15 bases between them. The CDR3 runs to 13 residues. Germline-derived CDR1 and CDR2 are DFQATT and SNEGSKA (reference sequence). The CDR3 spells CSAIPAVGYGYTF. DNA for the CDR3: TGCAGTGCCATCCCCGCAGTGGGCTATGGCTACACCTTC.

The rearrangement joins TRBV12-3 or TRBV12-4 to TRBJ1-2; D might be TRBD1 (6 bases). Deletions cut 6 bases from V and 6 bases from J, with 17 bases between. This CDR3 spans 14 amino acids. The CDR3 bases are TGTGCCAGCAGCTCGAGGGGGGCGAAGAATGGCTACACCTTC. The encoded protein is CASSSRGAKNGYTF.

The genes are TRBV5-1 and TRBJ2-1; 9 positions agree with TRBD2. The DNA end is a closer match to TRBJ2-7, so the J assignment may be wrong. Germline values: CDR1 SGHRS, CDR2 YFSETQ. The CDR3 runs to 16 residues. CDR3 loop: CASSLGTSSSYNEQYF. CDR3 DNA sequence: TGCGCCAGCAGCTTAGGGACTAGCTCCTCCTACAATGAGCAGTACTTC.

Written as DNA, the CDR3 is TGTGCCAGCAGCTCAACTAGCGGGGGCACCTACAATGAGCAGTTCTTC. Translating gives CASSSTSGGTYNEQFF. The rearrangement links TRBV7-9 to TRBJ2-1, with 11 bases matching TRBD2. This CDR3 spans 16 amino acids. V shed 4 bases, J shed 2 bases, and the junction held 4 bases outside the gene matches. CDR1 SEHNR and CDR2 FQNEAQ come from the germline V gene (reference sequence).

V and J are TRBV20-1 and TRBJ2-5, with 11 bases matching TRBD2. The J segment lost 11 bases and the V segment lost 3 bases, leaving 11 bases of the junction unmatched. The CDR3 consists of 14 residues. CDR1 is DFQATT, CDR2 SNEGSKA, per germline (reference sequence). For the CDR3, the DNA is TGCAGTGCTAGTCGGACTAGCGGGTACAATGAGCAGTACTTC. It translates to CSASRTSGYNEQYF.

V usage is TRBV7-2 and J usage is TRBJ1-2, with 8 bases matching TRBD1. The V gene's germline CDR1 is SGHTA and CDR2 FQGNSA. V lost 1 base and J lost 4; bases outside the gene matches: 11. CDR3 length equals 17 residues. In DNA, the CDR3 is TGTGCCAGCAGCTTAGTATCTCCGGGACAGGCTCGCTATGGCTACACCTTC. It is translated as CASSLVSPGQARYGYTF.

The J gene is TRBJ2-5, the V gene TRBV20-1, with D maybe TRBD1 (5 bases). The V end was cut by 6 bases, the J end by 5 bases, with 13 bases between. Germline values: CDR1 DFQATT, CDR2 SNEGSKA (reference sequence). CDR3 length: 12 residues. CDR3 DNA: TGCAGTGCGGACATCCGTTTGGAGACCCAGTACTTC. As protein: CSADIRLETQYF.

The sample holds a few counts of this clonotype. The rearrangement joins TRBV5-1 to TRBJ2-5, with D uncertain. Germline CDR1 is SGHRS and CDR2 is YFSETQ. This CDR3 has 15 amino acids. Deletions cut 0 bases from V and 2 bases from J, with 11 bases between. The chain's CDR3 is CASSLAAPSQETQYF. The DNA for the CDR3 is TGCGCCAGCAGCTTGGCAGCACCCTCTCAAGAGACCCAGTACTTC.

This clonotype appeared once. The gene calls are TRBV4-2 and TRBJ1-2, with a tentative D call TRBD1 (5 bases). The V end lost 0 bases, the J end lost 1 base, and 15 bases lay between the germline ends. This CDR3 spans 17 amino acids. CDR1 is LGHNA and CDR2 is YNFKEQ in the germline V gene. CDR3 loop: CASSQEEGQAINYGYTF. As DNA, the CDR3 is TGTGCCAGCAGCCAAGAGGAGGGGCAGGCGATTAACTATGGCTACACCTTC.

This clonotype is a singleton in its sample. The rearrangement uses TRBV6-2 or TRBV6-3 and TRBJ1-6; D uncertain. CDR3 size: 14 residues. The V end lost 0 bases, the J end lost 8 bases, and 8 bases lay between the germline ends. Germline V gene lookup returns CDR1 MNHEY and CDR2 SVGEGT. As DNA, the CDR3 is TGTGCCAGCAGTTACTCATCCCGGTATTCACCCCTCCACTTT. Its protein product is CASSYSSRYSPLHF.

This clonotype has a handful of counts. The J gene is TRBJ1-2, the V gene TRBV6-6; D call uncertain. Germline V gives CDR1 MNHNY, CDR2 SVGAGI (reference sequence). This CDR3 contains 13 residues. V lost 6 bases, J lost 3 bases, and 11 bases lay in between. The CDR3, as DNA: TGTGCCAGCAGGCCCGACTCGTACTATGGCTACACCTTC. This sequence encodes CASRPDSYYGYTF.

The chain recombines TRBV20-1 with TRBJ2-1; 10 bases line up with TRBD2. Germline CDR1 DFQATT, CDR2 SNEGSKA (reference sequence). Trimming took 5 bases from V and 4 from J; bases not matched to a gene: 5. The CDR3 runs to 14 residues. CDR3 bases: TGCAGTGCTTTAACTAGCGGGGATTACAATGAGCAGTTCTTC. This encodes CSALTSGDYNEQFF.

This clonotype was picked up many times. This chain joins TRBV28 and TRBJ2-5, with 10 positions matching TRBD2. J was trimmed by 2 bases and V by 5 bases; bases with no gene match: 2. This CDR3 is 14 amino acids long. Germline values: CDR1 MDHEN, CDR2 SYDVKM. The CDR3 DNA is TGTGCCAGCAGTCGGACTAGCGGACAAGAGACCCAGTACTTC. Its protein product is CASSRTSGQETQYF.

This clonotype was detected only a few times. The CDR3 sequence is CASSLEGRESTEAFF. DNA for the CDR3: TGCGCCAGCAGCCTGGAGGGGAGGGAAAGTACTGAAGCTTTCTTT. The rearrangement uses TRBV4-3 and TRBJ1-1, with D possibly being TRBD1 (5 bases). Germline CDR1 reads LGHNA; CDR2 reads YSLEER. The V end lost 4 bases, the J end lost 5 bases, and 17 bases lay between the germline ends. The CDR3 sequence is 15 residues long.

V gene TRBV5-1 combines with J gene TRBJ2-1; weak D call: TRBD2 (6 bases). The germline CDR1 and CDR2 sequences are SGHRS and YFSETQ. Between the trimmed V and J ends, which lost 4 bases and 1 base, there was a span of 18 bases. This CDR3 comprises 17 residues. CDR3 nucleotide sequence: TGCGCCAGCAGCCCACGTTCGACCGGGACTTCCTACAATGAGCAGTTCTTC. It yields the protein CASSPRSTGTSYNEQFF.

The chain combines TRBV7-8 with TRBJ2-6; 12 bases match TRBD2. CDR1 and CDR2 (germline): SGHVS, FQNEAQ. CDR3 length: 19 amino acids. Trimming at V came to 5 bases and at J to 1 base, leaving 9 bases not matched to a gene. The DNA for the CDR3 is TGTGCCAGCAGCATCAGACTAGCGGGAGTAAAATCTGGGGCCAACGTCCTGACTTTC. This gives the protein CASSIRLAGVKSGANVLTF.

This clonotype has a handful of counts. The gene calls are TRBV20-1 and TRBJ2-5, with D unclear. The germline CDR1 and CDR2 sequences are DFQATT and SNEGSKA (reference sequence). Trimming pared 6 bases from V and 2 bases from J, leaving 16 bases between. The CDR3 covers 14 residues. The CDR3 spells CSAGEVRGQETQYF. CDR3 in DNA: TGCAGTGCCGGCGAGGTCCGTGGACAAGAGACCCAGTACTTC.

The genes are TRBV9 and TRBJ2-3; 7 nucleotides line up with TRBD1. The CDR3 has 16 residues. Trimming removed 4 bases from V and 3 bases from J; junction bases left unmatched: 11. Per germline, CDR1 SGDLS and CDR2 YYNGEE. The CDR3 is CASSPQHRGMTDTQYF. As DNA, the CDR3 is TGTGCCAGCAGCCCCCAGCACAGGGGTATGACAGATACGCAGTATTTT. Using reference TRBV9 and TRBJ2-3 for the parts outside the CDR3, the full variable domain is DSGVTQTPKHLITATGQRVTLRCSPRSGDLSVYWYQQSLDQGLQFLIQYYNGEERAKGNILERFSAQQFPDLHSELNLSSLELGDSALYFCASSPQHRGMTDTQYFGPGTRLTVL.

The gene calls are TRBV28 and TRBJ2-2; D is unclear. The CDR3 consists of 13 residues. The germline CDR1 and CDR2 sequences are MDHEN and SYDVKM. The germline V and J ends were trimmed by 5 bases and 3 bases, with 7 bases remaining between them. The CDR3 region has the DNA TGTGCCAGCAGTCCCCGATACACCGGGGAGCTGTTTTTT. It translates to CASSPRYTGELFF.

There are many counts of this clonotype. This rearrangement joins TRBV6-5 to TRBJ2-3, with 7 bases lining up with TRBD1. CDR3 length: 15 amino acids. V gave up 7 bases and J gave up 6 bases; unmatched junction bases: 13. CDR1 and CDR2 (germline): MNHEY, SVGAGI. The chain's CDR3 is CASKQGIVVMDTQYF. DNA of the CDR3: TGTGCCAGCAAACAGGGGATTGTAGTGATGGATACGCAGTATTTT.

This clonotype came up a few times. The chain has TRBV18 and TRBJ1-2; D unclear. V lost 4 bases to trimming and J lost 3 bases, with 9 bases between them. Per germline, CDR1 KGHSH and CDR2 LQKENI. The CDR3 consists of 13 residues. The CDR3 DNA is TGTGCCAGCTCACGGACCGAGGACTATGGCTACACCTTC. The encoded protein is CASSRTEDYGYTF.

V usage is TRBV24-1 and J usage is TRBJ2-1; 10 positions agree with TRBD1. V lost 3 bases to trimming and J lost 4 bases; unmatched junction nucleotides: 2. The germline gives CDR1 KGHDR, CDR2 SFDVKD. This CDR3 is built from 15 residues. This chain's CDR3 is CATSDRTGGYNEQFF. CDR3 DNA: TGTGCCACCAGTGATCGGACAGGGGGGTACAATGAGCAGTTCTTC.

This clonotype was seen a single time. The CDR3 DNA follows: TGCAGCGTTGCCAGCTCAAACATTCGGTACTTC. Protein: CSVASSNIRYF. V and J are TRBV29-1 and TRBJ2-7; D is ambiguous. This CDR3 has 11 amino acids. Germline V lookup: CDR1 SQVTM, CDR2 ANQGSEA. V was pared by 4 bases and J by 12 bases, with 16 bases between.

The V and J genes are TRBV5-5 and TRBJ1-2; 9 nucleotides agree with TRBD1. The V segment lost 3 bases and the J segment 3 bases; nucleotides outside the gene matches: 12. The germline V gene encodes CDR1 SGHKS and CDR2 YYEKEE (reference sequence). The CDR3 loop spans 17 amino acids. CDR3 nucleotide sequence: TGTGCCAGCAGCTGGGGGGACAGGGTCGTTAAGGACTATGGCTACACCTTC. Its translation: CASSWGDRVVKDYGYTF.

This clonotype was recorded many times. The rearrangement links TRBV20-1 to TRBJ1-2; D call uncertain. Germline V gene data show CDR1 as DFQATT and CDR2 as SNEGSKA (reference sequence). Trimming pared 3 bases from V and 5 bases from J, leaving 7 bases between. The CDR3 sequence is 11 residues long. CDR3 in amino acids: CSASPGYGYTF. The CDR3 DNA is TGCAGTGCTAGCCCCGGGTATGGCTACACCTTC.

This clonotype turned up a few times. J is TRBJ2-5 and V is TRBV29-1, with TRBD2 as a possible D gene (5 bases). The CDR3 runs to 10 residues. The ends were cut back, 4 bases at V and 11 bases at J, with 11 bases in the middle. The germline gives CDR1 SQVTM, CDR2 ANQGSEA. CDR3 sequence reads: CSVGGQEQYF. The DNA for the CDR3 is TGCAGCGTTGGAGGGCAAGAGCAGTACTTC.

CDR3 bases: TGTGCCAGCAGTTTCCGGACTAGCGGGAGGGCCGTTGCCCATGAGCAGTTCTTC. It codes for CASSFRTSGRAVAHEQFF. The chain is built from TRBV6-2 or TRBV6-3 and TRBJ2-1; TRBD2 aligns across 15 bases. Germline trimming cut 4 bases from V and 8 bases from J; bases unmatched to any gene: 12. The CDR3 is 18 amino acids. CDR1 MNHEY and CDR2 SVGEGT come from the germline V gene.